This T cell receptor beta chain was recorded in a study of patients and donors after allogeneic stem cell transplantation. This clonotype was seen a handful of times. CDR3 length: 17 amino acids. V was clipped by 3 bases and J by 4 bases, with 21 bases between them. Looked up from germline, CDR1 is LGHNA and CDR2 is YNFKEQ. TCRdb re-called the RT-PCR reads with MiXCR, one entry per CDR3 protein. The data hold 90,000 to 120,000 distinct CDR3 sequences, with roughly 35% observed a single time. This rearrangement joins TRBV4-2 to TRBJ1-1; a weak D match, TRBD1 (5 bases). The receptor's source is a human donor who was either an allogeneic HSCT recipient or a stem cell or donor lymphocyte infusion donor (not recorded which). It is not recorded whose cells these are; they may come from a transplant donor. Sequenced material: blood, either unsorted or a sorted T cell fraction (not recorded which). The CDR3 reads CASSQAPPGTATTEAFF. In nucleotides, the CDR3 is TGTGCCAGCAGCCAGGCTCCCCCCGGGACCGCCACCACTGAAGCTTTCTTT.